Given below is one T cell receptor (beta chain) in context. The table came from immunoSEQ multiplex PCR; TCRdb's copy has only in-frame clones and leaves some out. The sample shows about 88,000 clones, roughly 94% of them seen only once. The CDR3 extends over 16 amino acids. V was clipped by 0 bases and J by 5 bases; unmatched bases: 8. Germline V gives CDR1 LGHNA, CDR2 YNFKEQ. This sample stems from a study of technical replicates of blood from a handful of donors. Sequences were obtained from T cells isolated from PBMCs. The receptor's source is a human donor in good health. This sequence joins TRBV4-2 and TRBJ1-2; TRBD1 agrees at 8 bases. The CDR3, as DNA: TGTGCCAGCAGCCAAGATGGTGGGGACAGGTTTTATGGCTACACCTTC. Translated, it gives CASSQDGGDRFYGYTF.